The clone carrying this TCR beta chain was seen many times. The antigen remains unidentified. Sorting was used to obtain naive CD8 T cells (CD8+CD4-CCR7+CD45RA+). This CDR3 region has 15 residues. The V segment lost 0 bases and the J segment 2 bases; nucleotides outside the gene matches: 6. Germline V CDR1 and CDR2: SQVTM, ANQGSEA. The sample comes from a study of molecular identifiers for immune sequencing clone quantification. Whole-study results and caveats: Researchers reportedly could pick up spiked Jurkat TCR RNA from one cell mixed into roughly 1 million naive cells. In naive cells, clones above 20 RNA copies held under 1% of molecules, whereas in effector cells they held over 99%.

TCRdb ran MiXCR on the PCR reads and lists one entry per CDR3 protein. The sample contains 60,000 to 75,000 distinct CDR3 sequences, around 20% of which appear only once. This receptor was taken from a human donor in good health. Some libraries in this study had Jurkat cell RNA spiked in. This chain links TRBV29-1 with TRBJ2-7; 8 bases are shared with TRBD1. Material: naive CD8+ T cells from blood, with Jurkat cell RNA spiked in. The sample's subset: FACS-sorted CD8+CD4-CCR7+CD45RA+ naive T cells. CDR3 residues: CSVEDTGGVTYEQYF. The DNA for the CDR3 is TGCAGCGTTGAAGATACAGGGGGAGTTACCTACGAGCAGTACTTC.